A selection of T cell receptor beta chains follows, all from one sample in a study of blood T cell repertoires in COVID-19. Assay: immunoSEQ multiplex PCR; the TCRdb copy retains only in-frame clones and omits some. Found here are approximately 330,000 clones, around 90% of them singletons; the top ten hold around 8.9%. Sequences were obtained from peripheral blood. Source of these receptors: a man aged 30 to 39 with COVID-19, enrolled during active disease. Both conserved end residues are part of each CDR3. D genes are given only for firm matches. Rows may omit the clone size; those that give it use once, few, many or a size class.

D gene: TRBD1; J gene: TRBJ2-7; V gene: TRBV7-2; clone size: -; CDR3 protein: CASSFYRGSSSEQYF; CDR3 DNA: TGTGCCAGCAGCTTCTACAGGGGTTCCTCCTCCGAGCAGTACTTC
D gene: TRBD1; J gene: TRBJ2-1; V gene: TRBV5-1; clone size: -; CDR3 protein: CASSPPRTGGGNEQFF; CDR3 DNA: TGCGCCAGCAGCCCGCCCCGGACAGGGGGAGGAAATGAGCAGTTCTTC
D gene: -; J gene: TRBJ1-2; V gene: TRBV5-4; clone size: -; CDR3 protein: CASSTRTSANYGYTF; CDR3 DNA: TGTGCCAGCAGCACCCGGACATCCGCTAACTATGGCTACACCTTC
D gene: TRBD1; J gene: TRBJ2-2; V gene: TRBV7-9; clone size: -; CDR3 protein: CAIQGAANTGELFF; CDR3 DNA: TGTGCCATACAGGGGGCTGCGAACACCGGGGAGCTGTTTTTT
D gene: -; J gene: TRBJ1-1; V gene: TRBV9; clone size: -; CDR3 protein: CASSVGPAGREAFF; CDR3 DNA: TGTGCCAGCAGCGTAGGACCAGCGGGACGTGAAGCTTTCTTT
D gene: -; J gene: TRBJ1-3; V gene: TRBV29-1; clone size: -; CDR3 protein: CSVPGGSGNTIYF; CDR3 DNA: TGCAGCGTCCCCGGGGGATCAGGAAACACCATATATTTT
D gene: TRBD2; J gene: TRBJ2-5; V gene: TRBV7-7; clone size: -; CDR3 protein: CASSLAEREGGETQYF; CDR3 DNA: TGTGCCAGCAGCTTAGCGGAGCGGGAGGGCGGGGAGACCCAGTACTTC
D gene: -; J gene: TRBJ1-2; V gene: TRBV4-1; clone size: -; CDR3 protein: CASSQDVTWSYGYTF; CDR3 DNA: TGCGCCAGCAGCCAAGATGTGACCTGGAGCTATGGCTACACCTTC
D gene: -; J gene: TRBJ2-1; V gene: TRBV5-4; clone size: -; CDR3 protein: CASSLGAGALYNEQFF; CDR3 DNA: TGTGCCAGCAGCTTGGGGGCAGGGGCTCTCTACAATGAGCAGTTCTTC
D gene: TRBD1; J gene: TRBJ2-7; V gene: TRBV9; clone size: -; CDR3 protein: CASSVGGGKDEQYF; CDR3 DNA: TGTGCCAGCAGCGTAGGAGGGGGCAAGGACGAGCAGTACTTC
D gene: TRBD2; J gene: TRBJ2-1; V gene: TRBV27; clone size: -; CDR3 protein: CASRWGGMVSNEQFF; CDR3 DNA: TGTGCCAGCAGGTGGGGAGGGATGGTAAGCAATGAGCAGTTCTTC
D gene: -; J gene: TRBJ1-1; V gene: TRBV12-3/TRBV12-4; clone size: few; CDR3 protein: CALRQFAEAFF; CDR3 DNA: TGTGCCCTCAGACAGTTCGCTGAAGCTTTCTTT
D gene: TRBD1; J gene: TRBJ2-7; V gene: TRBV6-5; clone size: -; CDR3 protein: CASSIPDREGYEQYF; CDR3 DNA: TGTGCCAGCAGCATACCAGACAGGGAAGGTTACGAGCAGTACTTC
D gene: -; J gene: TRBJ2-5; V gene: TRBV4-3; clone size: -; CDR3 protein: CASSQGGSQETQYF; CDR3 DNA: TGCGCCAGCAGCCAAGGCGGGTCCCAAGAGACCCAGTACTTC
D gene: -; J gene: TRBJ1-6; V gene: TRBV6-5; clone size: -; CDR3 protein: CASSYSRIDSPLHF; CDR3 DNA: TGTGCCAGCAGTTATTCCAGGATTGATTCACCCCTCCACTTT
D gene: -; J gene: TRBJ2-2; V gene: TRBV7-8; clone size: -; CDR3 protein: CASLGQSNTGELFF; CDR3 DNA: TGTGCCAGCCTTGGACAGTCGAACACCGGGGAGCTGTTTTTT
D gene: -; J gene: TRBJ1-1; V gene: TRBV9; clone size: -; CDR3 protein: CASSVATGNTEAFF; CDR3 DNA: TGTGCCAGCAGCGTAGCAACGGGAAACACTGAAGCTTTCTTT
D gene: -; J gene: TRBJ1-1; V gene: TRBV27; clone size: once; CDR3 protein: CASSFRGFSTEAFF; CDR3 DNA: TGTGCCAGCAGTTTTAGGGGCTTTAGCACTGAAGCTTTCTTT
D gene: TRBD1; J gene: TRBJ1-5; V gene: TRBV6-5; clone size: -; CDR3 protein: CASSRGTGNHF; CDR3 DNA: TGTGCCAGCAGTCGAGGGACAGGGAATCATTTT
D gene: -; J gene: TRBJ1-5; V gene: TRBV4-1; clone size: -; CDR3 protein: CASSQEVGRQGGQPQHF; CDR3 DNA: TGCGCCAGCAGCCAAGAAGTAGGTCGGCAGGGTGGACAGCCCCAGCATTTT
D gene: -; J gene: TRBJ1-1; V gene: TRBV5-8; clone size: -; CDR3 protein: CASSLAGGGLGTEAFF; CDR3 DNA: TGTGCCAGCAGCTTGGCCGGGGGGGGCTTAGGCACTGAAGCTTTCTTT
D gene: TRBD2; J gene: TRBJ2-7; V gene: TRBV18; clone size: -; CDR3 protein: CASSPGTSDEQYF; CDR3 DNA: TGTGCCAGCTCACCAGGGACTAGCGACGAGCAGTACTTC
D gene: -; J gene: TRBJ1-3; V gene: TRBV3-1/TRBV3-2; clone size: -; CDR3 protein: CASSRGESRMWGNTIYF; CDR3 DNA: TGTGCCAGCAGCCGAGGCGAATCGCGGATGTGGGGAAACACCATATATTTT
D gene: TRBD1; J gene: TRBJ1-4; V gene: TRBV11-2; clone size: -; CDR3 protein: CASSLEGAGGEKLFF; CDR3 DNA: TGTGCCAGCAGCCTAGAGGGGGCGGGAGGGGAAAAACTGTTTTTT
D gene: TRBD2; J gene: TRBJ2-7; V gene: TRBV7-9; clone size: -; CDR3 protein: CASSQRLAGTYEQYF; CDR3 DNA: TGTGCCAGCAGCCAACGGCTAGCGGGAACTTACGAGCAGTACTTC